The 31 T cell receptor beta chains presented below share a single source sample, sequenced in a study of T cell responses to AZD1222 COVID-19 vaccine. The repertoire was sequenced with immunoSEQ multiplex PCR; TCRdb's copy has only in-frame clones and lacks some. The sample lists 110,000 to 150,000 clones, 89% occurring once. The specimen was peripheral blood, collected on day 0 of AZD1222 vaccination. These receptors were collected from an adult in good health.

The V and J genes are TRBV18 and TRBJ2-5; unclear D gene. The germline gives CDR1 KGHSH, CDR2 LQKENI. The CDR3 length is 13 residues. V lost 5 bases and J lost 4, with 11 bases in between. In nucleotides, the CDR3 is TGTGCCAGCTCAGAGTCGGCACCAGAGACCCAGTACTTC. Translation gives CASSESAPETQYF.

The chain is built from TRBV6-5 and TRBJ2-7; 11 bases match TRBD2. V shed 6 bases, J shed 6 bases, and the junction held 7 bases outside the gene matches. Germline V lookup: CDR1 MNHEY, CDR2 SVGAGI. The CDR3 extends over 14 amino acids. The DNA for the CDR3 is TGTGCCAGCAGCCTCGGGACTAGCGGTACCGAGCAGTACTTC. This gives the protein CASSLGTSGTEQYF.

The chain combines TRBV5-1 with TRBJ1-1; 9 bases are shared with TRBD1. CDR3 length: 15 residues. The germline gives CDR1 SGHRS, CDR2 YFSETQ. The junction had 8 bases not matched to a gene; V was cut back by 4 bases and J by 4 bases. CDR3 in amino acids: CASSRDRARGTEAFF. CDR3 bases: TGCGCCAGCAGCAGGGACAGGGCCCGTGGCACTGAAGCTTTCTTT.

The chain uses TRBV6-5 and TRBJ2-2; possibly TRBD1 for D (6 bases). The CDR3 is 15 residues long. Germline CDR1 MNHEY, CDR2 SVGAGI. Deletions cut 4 bases from V and 6 bases from J, with 15 bases between. CDR3 in DNA: TGTGCCAGCAGTTTCTTACAGGGTAGGGCCGGGGAGCTGTTTTTT. Residues: CASSFLQGRAGELFF.

The chain uses TRBV4-2 and TRBJ1-2; 7 nucleotides agree with TRBD1. This CDR3 is built from 16 residues. The J segment lost 2 bases and the V segment lost 1 base, leaving 7 bases of the junction unmatched. Germline V gene lookup returns CDR1 LGHNA and CDR2 YNFKEQ. In DNA form, the CDR3 reads TGTGCCAGCAGCCAAGCTGGGGACAGTACAAACTATGGCTACACCTTC. As protein: CASSQAGDSTNYGYTF.

J is TRBJ1-5 and V is TRBV9, with a possible D match to TRBD1 (5 bases). The germline V and J ends were trimmed by 0 bases and 4 bases, with 11 bases remaining between them. Germline V gene sequence: CDR1 SGDLS, CDR2 YYNGEE. The CDR3 covers 15 residues. CDR3 amino acids: CASSVGLGVNQPQHF. The CDR3 coding sequence is TGTGCCAGCAGCGTAGGTTTGGGGGTTAATCAGCCCCAGCATTTT.

This chain uses TRBV6-1 with TRBJ2-7; TRBD1 is a possible D gene (7 bases). This CDR3 is 16 amino acids long. V lost 4 bases and J 0 bases, leaving 16 bases between the germline ends. Germline V gene sequence: CDR1 MNHNS, CDR2 SASEGT. Here the CDR3 DNA reads TGTGCCAGCAGTGCCCGGAGGGGGCGAAGCTCCTACGAGCAGTACTTC. Translation gives CASSARRGRSSYEQYF.

The chain carries TRBV9 and TRBJ2-2; D not resolved. Germline V CDR1 and CDR2: SGDLS, YYNGEE. The V and J ends lost 4 bases and 7 bases respectively, with 11 bases between them. This CDR3 has 13 residues. The CDR3 DNA sequence: TGTGCCAGCAGCCCCTCCGTTAGCGGGGAGCTGTTTTTT. Translated: CASSPSVSGELFF. The variable domain in full, with the rest retrieved from reference TRBV9 and TRBJ2-2, is DSGVTQTPKHLITATGQRVTLRCSPRSGDLSVYWYQQSLDQGLQFLIQYYNGEERAKGNILERFSAQQFPDLHSELNLSSLELGDSALYFCASSPSVSGELFFGEGSRLTVL.

The rearrangement links TRBV7-2 to TRBJ1-1; D uncertain. V lost 4 bases and J lost 1, with 13 bases in between. There are 15 residues in the CDR3. Germline V gene sequence: CDR1 SGHTA, CDR2 FQGNSA. The CDR3 here is CASSSNGRTNTEAFF. In DNA form, the CDR3 reads TGTGCCAGCAGCTCCAATGGACGGACGAACACTGAAGCTTTCTTT.

In its sample, this clone was seen a few times. The chain joins TRBV27 to TRBJ2-7; D not resolved. V was shortened by 1 base and J by 2 bases, with 9 bases between the two germline ends. Germline values: CDR1 MNHEY, CDR2 SMNVEV (reference sequence). The CDR3 consists of 14 residues. CDR3 in amino acids: CASSLLGSTYEQYF. For the CDR3, the DNA is TGTGCCAGCAGTTTATTAGGGTCAACCTACGAGCAGTACTTC.

The rearrangement links TRBV13 to TRBJ2-3, with 7 bases matching TRBD2. Germline CDR1 PRHDT, CDR2 FYEKMQ (reference sequence). V shed 0 bases and J 1 base; nucleotides not matched to a gene: 4. The CDR3 covers 16 residues. The CDR3 here is CASSLGAGVGTDTQYF. CDR3 bases: TGTGCCAGCAGCTTAGGCGCGGGGGTGGGCACAGATACGCAGTATTTT. Together with reference TRBV13 and TRBJ2-3, the CDR3 gives the full variable domain: AAGVIQSPRHLIKEKRETATLKCYPIPRHDTVYWYQQGPGQDPQFLISFYEKMQSDKGSIPDRFSAQQFSDYHSELNMSSLELGDSALYFCASSLGAGVGTDTQYFGPGTRLTVL.

The rearrangement uses TRBV3-1 (or the pseudogene TRBV3-2) and TRBJ1-6, with D perhaps TRBD1 (6 bases). The CDR3 runs to 18 residues. Trimming stripped 0 bases from V and 4 bases from J, with 16 bases between. Looked up from germline, CDR1 is LGHDT and CDR2 is YNNKEL (reference sequence). CDR3 DNA: TGTGCCAGCAGCCAAGATGGGGGCGGGAGTTCTTATAATTCACCCCTCCACTTT. It is translated as CASSQDGGGSSYNSPLHF.

This clone showed up just a few times. The rearrangement links TRBV5-6 to TRBJ2-5, with D perhaps TRBD1 (6 bases). This CDR3 region has 14 residues. V lost 0 bases to trimming and J lost 5 bases, with 11 bases between them. Germline V gene data show CDR1 as SGHDT and CDR2 as YYEEEE. The CDR3 loop is CASSLGDISETQYF. The CDR3 nucleotides read TGTGCCAGCAGCTTGGGGGACATTTCCGAGACCCAGTACTTC.

This chain links TRBV7-2 with TRBJ2-7; the D is unclear. Per the germline V gene, CDR1 is SGHTA and CDR2 is FQGNSA. The CDR3 has 13 amino acids. Trimming cost V 3 bases and J 3 bases, with 9 bases left between them. CDR3 sequence (DNA): TGTGCCAGCAGCTTTCTTATTGGCTACGAGCAGTACTTC. As protein: CASSFLIGYEQYF.

The J gene is TRBJ2-7, the V gene TRBV5-3; 12 positions match TRBD2. TRBV5-3 is recorded as an ORF, its role being uncertain. The V segment lost 3 bases and the J segment 6 bases; nucleotides outside the gene matches: 13. This CDR3 spans 17 amino acids. The CDR3, as DNA: TGTGCCAGAAGCTGGCTAGCGGGAGGGCCGACCAACTCCGAGCAGTACTTC. Protein: CARSWLAGGPTNSEQYF.

The J gene is TRBJ1-3, the V gene TRBV7-9; D unclear. V was clipped by 5 bases and J by 8 bases, with 13 bases between them. The germline CDR1 and CDR2 sequences are SEHNR and FQNEAQ (reference sequence). This CDR3 spans 13 amino acids. The CDR3 DNA follows: TGTGCCAGCAGCCCTCGTACTGTGGACACCATATATTTT. Amino acids: CASSPRTVDTIYF.

This clone has a handful of counts. The chain joins TRBV5-1 to TRBJ2-7, with D maybe TRBD1 (6 bases). CDR3 length: 14 residues. Trimming removed 5 bases at V and 0 bases at J, with 12 bases between. Germline V gene sequence: CDR1 SGHRS, CDR2 YFSETQ. The CDR3 region is CASRPRGSSYEQYF. DNA for the CDR3: TGCGCCAGCAGGCCTAGGGGGAGCTCCTACGAGCAGTACTTC.

The rearrangement joins TRBV6-5 to TRBJ1-5; D is unresolved. The CDR3 has 14 amino acids. Germline V gene sequence: CDR1 MNHEY, CDR2 SVGAGI. The germline V and J ends were trimmed by 0 bases and 4 bases, with 7 bases remaining between them. CDR3 amino acids: CASSYSTGNQPQHF. Here the CDR3 DNA reads TGTGCCAGCAGTTACTCGACTGGGAATCAGCCCCAGCATTTT.

The rearrangement links TRBV14 to TRBJ2-5, with TRBD2 matching 7 bases. Germline V gene data show CDR1 as SGHDN and CDR2 as FVKESK. Trimming cost V 1 base and J 11 bases; bases outside gene matches: 4. The CDR3 consists of 12 residues. The CDR3: CASSQVGLVQYF. The DNA for the CDR3 is TGTGCCAGCAGCCAAGTCGGACTAGTTCAGTACTTC. Filled out from reference TRBV14 and TRBJ2-5, the complete variable domain reads EAGVTQFPSHSVIEKGQTVTLRCDPISGHDNLYWYRRVMGKEIKFLLHFVKESKQDESGMPNNRFLAERTGGTYSTLKVQPAELEDSGVYFCASSQVGLVQYFGPGTRLLVL.

The chain employs TRBV6-5 and TRBJ1-1; the match to TRBD1 covers 7 bases. The CDR3 is 15 amino acids. V dropped 6 bases and J dropped 4; count of bases not matched to a gene: 11. Germline V gene sequence: CDR1 MNHEY, CDR2 SVGAGI. DNA of the CDR3: TGTGCCAGCAGGGCCAGTGGGACAGCTTCCACTGAAGCTTTCTTT. This codes for CASRASGTASTEAFF.

Of note for this clone: Other DNA sequences in this specimen translate into the identical CDR3. This sequence joins TRBV28 and TRBJ2-5, with D perhaps matching TRBD2 (6 bases). The germline CDR1 and CDR2 sequences are MDHEN and SYDVKM. The CDR3 extends over 13 amino acids. The germline V and J ends were trimmed by 2 bases and 3 bases, with 7 bases remaining between them. Here the CDR3 DNA reads TGTGCCAGCAGTTTAGGAGGGGAAGAGACCCAGTACTTC. It translates to CASSLGGEETQYF.

The V call is TRBV3-1 (or the pseudogene TRBV3-2), the J call TRBJ2-2; 9 bases line up with TRBD1. Germline CDR1 LGHDT, CDR2 YNNKEL (reference sequence). This CDR3 region has 23 residues. The J segment lost 0 bases and the V segment lost 1 base, leaving 21 bases of the junction unmatched. CDR3 in amino acids: CASSQAGPGTGYLVSPNTGELFF. The CDR3 DNA follows: TGTGCCAGCAGCCAAGCAGGGCCCGGGACAGGGTACTTAGTCTCTCCGAACACCGGGGAGCTGTTTTTT.

The rearrangement links TRBV28 to TRBJ1-4; no clear D. V was cut by 1 base and J by 8 bases, with 8 bases left in between. The CDR3 sequence is 13 residues long. Germline assignment: CDR1 MDHEN and CDR2 SYDVKM. CDR3 loop: CASSLFLEEKLFF. DNA of the CDR3: TGTGCCAGCAGTTTATTCCTGGAGGAAAAACTGTTTTTT.

The chain links TRBV13 to TRBJ2-7; the D gene is possibly TRBD1 (6 bases). The germline V gene encodes CDR1 PRHDT and CDR2 FYEKMQ (reference sequence). The CDR3 totals 17 residues. V was shortened by 1 base and J by 0 bases, with 16 bases between the two germline ends. CDR3 protein: CASSLVVTQGPSYEQYF. The CDR3 DNA sequence: TGTGCCAGCAGCTTAGTAGTCACACAGGGTCCCTCCTACGAGCAGTACTTC.

CDR3 region: CASSDSTGANVLTF. The CDR3 coding sequence is TGTGCCAGCAGTGACTCAACCGGGGCCAACGTCCTGACTTTC. The chain has TRBV6-4 and TRBJ2-6; D ambiguous. Germline V gives CDR1 MRHNA, CDR2 SNTAGT. Trimming shortened V by 0 bases and J by 4 bases, and 4 bases separated the two germline ends. The CDR3 contains 14 residues.

The rearrangement joins TRBV19 to TRBJ1-1; no firm D call. V dropped 7 bases and J dropped 0 bases, with 12 bases sitting between them. CDR3 length: 14 amino acids. The germline gives CDR1 LNHDA, CDR2 SQIVND (reference sequence). The CDR3 DNA follows: TGTGCCAGTACCGTAAGGCCCATGAACACTGAAGCTTTCTTT. Its protein product is CASTVRPMNTEAFF.

This clone was seen a handful of times. The chain joins TRBV6-4 to TRBJ2-2, with TRBD1 identical over 7 bases. The CDR3 sequence is 13 residues long. The V segment lost 5 bases and the J segment 5 bases; nucleotides outside the gene matches: 2. The germline CDR1 and CDR2 sequences are MRHNA and SNTAGT. The CDR3 region has the DNA TGTGCCAGCAGTCGGACAGGAACCGGGGAGCTGTTTTTT. Encoded protein: CASSRTGTGELFF.

The chain couples TRBV5-6 to TRBJ1-3, with D hard to call. V shed 0 bases and J shed 0 bases, with 16 bases lying between them. CDR1 is SGHDT, CDR2 YYEEEE, per germline. This CDR3 spans 18 amino acids. DNA of the CDR3: TGTGCCAGCAGCTTGGTAAGCCCCGGCCTTTACTCTGGAAACACCATATATTTT. Translation gives CASSLVSPGLYSGNTIYF. Drawing the rest from reference TRBV5-6 and TRBJ1-3, the complete variable domain is DAGVTQSPTHLIKTRGQQVTLRCSPKSGHDTVSWYQQALGQGPQFIFQYYEEEERQRGNFPDRFSGHQFPNYSSELNVNALLLGDSALYLCASSLVSPGLYSGNTIYFGEGSWLTVV.

The genes are TRBV18 and TRBJ2-7; tentative D call: TRBD2 (5 bases). This CDR3 is built from 13 residues. Germline CDR1 KGHSH, CDR2 LQKENI. The germline V and J ends were trimmed by 5 bases and 3 bases, with 11 bases remaining between them. In DNA, the CDR3 is TGTGCCAGCTCATCAGGACTGAACTACGAGCAGTACTTC. This sequence encodes CASSSGLNYEQYF.

The chain links TRBV9 to TRBJ2-1, with D tentatively TRBD1 (5 bases). Trimming removed 4 bases at V and 6 bases at J, with 14 bases between. Germline V gives CDR1 SGDLS, CDR2 YYNGEE. The CDR3 runs to 14 residues. Here the CDR3 reads CASSSPYRGNEQFF. DNA of the CDR3: TGTGCCAGCAGCTCGCCCTATAGGGGCAATGAGCAGTTCTTC. Looking up the rest from reference TRBV9 and TRBJ2-1 gives the full variable domain: DSGVTQTPKHLITATGQRVTLRCSPRSGDLSVYWYQQSLDQGLQFLIQYYNGEERAKGNILERFSAQQFPDLHSELNLSSLELGDSALYFCASSSPYRGNEQFFGPGTRLTVL.

V is TRBV18 and J is TRBJ2-3; D is perhaps TRBD1 or TRBD2 (5 bases each). The CDR3 runs 14 residues. The V gene's germline CDR1 is KGHSH and CDR2 LQKENI. V was trimmed by 4 bases and J by 0 bases, leaving 8 bases between them. This CDR3 reads CASSHRDSTDTQYF. The CDR3 DNA reads as TGTGCCAGCTCACACCGGGACAGCACAGATACGCAGTATTTT.